The clone carrying this T cell receptor (beta chain) was seen a single time. The target antigen is unknown. Repertoires were generated with immunoSEQ multiplex PCR, while TCRdb's copy carries only in-frame clones and drops some. The sample comprises roughly 100,000 clones, 88% of which are singletons, and more than 6.5% rests with the top ten. The sample originates from a study of T cell responses to AZD1222 COVID-19 vaccine. Germline V gives CDR1 MDHEN, CDR2 SYDVKM. Trimming cost V 7 bases and J 5 bases, with 20 bases left between them. The CDR3 length is 15 residues. Study-wide results and caveats: In a largely white British group with more females than males, clonal diversity was possibly underestimated. Within unmutated variant regions lay the reported targets of nearly half of spike-specific TCRs.

The chain carries TRBV28 and TRBJ1-1; no reliable D call. The specimen was peripheral blood, collected on day 0 of AZD1222 vaccination. This clonotype was obtained from an adult in good health. CDR3 residues: CASTRSDPGRTEAFF. The CDR3 DNA is TGTGCCAGCACCCGTTCGGACCCCGGTCGGACTGAAGCTTTCTTT.